The table lists the clone carrying this T cell receptor beta chain with many counts. What it binds is unknown. Time point given: newly diagnosed GD, antithyroid drugs for less than 3 months. From PBMCs, RNA was extracted and then used to make the TCR library. Building the TCR beta libraries relied on iRepertoire HTBI primers, and CDR3 regions underwent Arm-PCR. TCRdb used MiXCR to reprocess the multiplex PCR reads, holding one entry per CDR3 protein. The profile shows 350,000 to 400,000 distinct CDR3 sequences, about 14% of them singletons. The V and J ends lost 3 bases and 0 bases respectively, with 13 bases between them. CDR3 length: 16 residues. CDR1 and CDR2 (germline): MNHEY, SMNVEV (reference sequence). These data originate in a study of regulatory T cells in long-lasting Graves disease. Study outcomes and limitations: TRBV28, TRBJ1-2 and TRBJ2-5 were favored in persistent disease. Persistent patients shared 2,741 public clonotypes among themselves. Newly diagnosed patients shared fewer, at more than 850.

This sequence joins TRBV27 and TRBJ2-3; D remains ambiguous. This clonotype originated in a female donor with Graves disease. The specimen was peripheral blood mononuclear cells (PBMCs), collected at new diagnosis, from a patient treated with antithyroid drugs. CDR3 nucleotide sequence: TGTGCCAGCAGTTTCCTTCCCCAGTTCAGCACAGATACGCAGTATTTT. It is translated as CASSFLPQFSTDTQYF.